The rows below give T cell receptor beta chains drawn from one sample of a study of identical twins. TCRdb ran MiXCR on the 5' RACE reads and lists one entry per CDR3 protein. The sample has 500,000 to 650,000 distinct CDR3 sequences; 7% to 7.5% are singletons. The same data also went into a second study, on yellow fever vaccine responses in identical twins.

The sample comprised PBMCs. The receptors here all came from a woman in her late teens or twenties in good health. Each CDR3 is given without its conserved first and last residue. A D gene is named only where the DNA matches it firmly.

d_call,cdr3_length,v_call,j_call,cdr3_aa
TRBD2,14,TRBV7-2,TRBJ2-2,ASSLGIGGRTGELF
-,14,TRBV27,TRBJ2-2,ASSTAGTLETGELF
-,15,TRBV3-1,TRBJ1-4,ASSQDLEGKAREKLF
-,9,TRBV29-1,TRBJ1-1,SVERDTEAF
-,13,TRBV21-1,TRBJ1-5,ASSKRTGSGQPQH
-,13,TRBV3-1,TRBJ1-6,ASSQGGTDNSPLH
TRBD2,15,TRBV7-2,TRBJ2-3,ASILGTSGSGTDTQY
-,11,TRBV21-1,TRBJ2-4,ASRTGAKNIQY
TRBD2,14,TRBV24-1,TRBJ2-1,ATSDFSREASNEQF
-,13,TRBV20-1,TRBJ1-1,SATPFGVKNTEAF
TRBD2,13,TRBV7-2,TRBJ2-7,ASSGSGSRAYEQY
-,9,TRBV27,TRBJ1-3,ASRGTGTIY
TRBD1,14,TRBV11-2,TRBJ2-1,ASSPIPGQGINEQF
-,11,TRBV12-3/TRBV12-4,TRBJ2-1,ASALVVEGEQF
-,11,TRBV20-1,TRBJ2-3,SAIDSRTDTQY
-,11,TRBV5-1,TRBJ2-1,ASSLSGNNEQF
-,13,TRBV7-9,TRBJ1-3,ASSSVSGAGNTIY
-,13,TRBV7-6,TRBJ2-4,ASSTGPSQSDIQY